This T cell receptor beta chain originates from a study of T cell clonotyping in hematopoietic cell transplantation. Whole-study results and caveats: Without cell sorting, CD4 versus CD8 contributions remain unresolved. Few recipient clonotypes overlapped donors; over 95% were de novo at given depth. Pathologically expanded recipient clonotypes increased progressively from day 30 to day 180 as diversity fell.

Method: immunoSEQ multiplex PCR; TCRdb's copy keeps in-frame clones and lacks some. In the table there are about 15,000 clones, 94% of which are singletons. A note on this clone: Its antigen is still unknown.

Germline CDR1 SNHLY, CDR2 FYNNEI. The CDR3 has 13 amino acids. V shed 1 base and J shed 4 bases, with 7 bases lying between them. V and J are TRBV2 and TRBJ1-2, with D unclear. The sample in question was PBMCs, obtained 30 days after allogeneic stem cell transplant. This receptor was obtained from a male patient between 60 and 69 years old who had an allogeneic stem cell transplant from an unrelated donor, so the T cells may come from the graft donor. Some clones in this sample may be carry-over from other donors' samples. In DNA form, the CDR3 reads TGTGCCAGCAGTGAAGGCGGGGTCTATGGCTACACCTTC. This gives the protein CASSEGGVYGYTF.